This entry concerns a single T cell receptor (beta chain). Its antigen is not identified. This specimen belongs to a study of OX40 agonist ivuxolimab in advanced cancers. For the study at large: Those enrolled were roughly 85% male, with a mean age of 60 years and ages from roughly 20 to 90. Overall study findings and caveats: Average numbers of expanded clones were greater in CD8+ T cells than in CD4+.

Assay used: immunoSEQ multiplex PCR; TCRdb lists only in-frame clones, some missing. The sample carries 40,000 to 45,000 clones, more than 80% recorded once. The CDR3 contains 14 residues. The trim removed 6 bases at V and 8 bases at J, leaving 8 bases unmatched. Germline V gene data show CDR1 as LGHNA and CDR2 as YSLEER. J is TRBJ1-5 and V is TRBV4-3; 9 bases are a match to TRBD1. The clonotype originates from an adult with an advanced solid tumor such as melanoma, head and neck, liver or kidney cancer. This specimen consisted of CD4+ or CD8+ T cells sorted from blood, obtained in a trial of the OX40 agonist ivuxolimab. The CDR3 here is CASSLDRGVEPQHF. The CDR3 region has the DNA TGCGCCAGCAGTCTCGACAGGGGGGTGGAGCCCCAGCATTTT.